This TCR beta chain was identified in a study of response to subunit inactivated influenza vaccine (dated by TCRdb to 2016 to 2019). Regarding the study in general: Deep quantitative profiling of the T cell receptor repertoire was used in the study to follow responses to a trivalent subunit inactivated influenza vaccine. Overall study outcomes, separate from this receptor: It was suggested by the authors that each seasonal influenza vaccination may recruit only a limited number of new T cells.

The method behind the library was RT-PCR. TCRdb records Illumina HiSeq 2500 as the sequencer. TCRdb ran its own pipeline on the public reads, namely fastp trimming at Q25 and MiXCR clone calling, and kept in-frame beta chains. A single entry per CDR3 protein holds the most common genes and DNA from its merged rows. In this sample the table shows about 540,000 distinct CDR3 sequences, approximately 24% of which occur a single time. Clones ranked in the top ten supply roughly 2.8% of the sample. Turning to this clonotype: The antigen this receptor binds is unknown. It has no much larger one-base neighbor in the sample; base qualities were not kept.

This sample was also put to use in a study of T cells expressing NK-cell markers. From the second report: 5'RACE template switching, by which a universal primer site and unique molecular identifiers were added, was used to make TCR beta cDNA libraries. TCR beta-chain repertoires were profiled in sorted CD3+CD56+NKG2C+, CD3+CD56+NKG2C- and CD3+CD56-NKG2C+ T-cell subsets from about 8 donors. Among the eight sequenced donors, seven were HCMV-seropositive and one was HCMV-seronegative. In several experiments an anti-gammadeltaTCR antibody was added to restrict sorting to alphabetaTCR-expressing T cells. In several donors, the dominant CD3+CD56+NKG2C+ clonotypes were found to rank among the top 10 CD8+ clonotypes and to make up about 1.0-7.5% of CD8+ T cells. Those dominant clonotypes were again the most abundant among CD3+CD56-NKG2C+ cells in a handful of donors, at roughly 28.3-60.1%. Whether the expanded NKG2C-expressing T cell clones were specific for HCMV antigens remained unclear. The study sequenced eight donors, all healthy volunteers chosen at random: three men and five women. HCMV-specific IgG was detected in serum with a commercial ELISA kit to determine HCMV serostatus. Ficoll density gradient centrifugation was used to isolate peripheral blood mononuclear cells from blood. Using Miltenyi isolation kits, CD4+ and CD8+ T cells were isolated from PBMC through magnetic immunoseparation. cDNA synthesis was primed from the TCR beta constant segment and was followed by two successive PCR amplification steps. Libraries were sequenced as 2 x 150 bp reads on Illumina HiSeq 2000/2500, MiSeq or NextSeq. MIGEC was used to demultiplex reads and group the reads by UMI, and MiTCR was used to assemble and quantify clonotypes. To exclude erroneous sequences, only TCR cDNA sequences supported by at least two reads were retained. Downstream repertoire analysis used the tcR package, and clonotypes were matched across fractions by CDR3 nucleotide sequence plus V segment. VDJmatch was used to annotate antigen specificity against VDJdb, with one amino acid substitution in CDR3 permitted.

This receptor was identified in a man aged 45-65 years who received an inactivated influenza vaccine. Donor details come from another sample of the same person, matched by shared clones. The sequences come from CD4+ T cells sorted from PBMCs, collected 11 to 12 days after vaccination.

The CDR3 sequence is CASSLPAFNTGELFF. The bases are TGTGCCAGCAGTTTGCCTGCATTTAACACCGGGGAGCTGTTTTTT. This chain is built from TRBV12-3 or TRBV12-4 and TRBJ2-2, with no confident D gene call. The CDR3 sequence holds 15 residues, the cysteine and phenylalanine included. The CDR3 DNA has 45 bases and is translated from base 1. Trimming removed 3 bases from V and 2 bases from J, leaving 10 bases between the germline ends.